One and the same sample provided the 7 T cell receptor beta chains below, sequenced in a study of blood T cell repertoires in COVID-19 (TCRdb year 2020). The method was the immunoSEQ multiplex PCR assay. TCRdb stores this immuneACCESS table with in-frame sequences only. Part of the clones is absent; in the studies checked, under half of the shortfall reflects unresolved V genes, and no reason is known for the rest. This sample is represented by around 78,000 clones; approximately 85% of them were singletons. 40% to 55% of the sample is held by the ten biggest clonotypes. The sequenced sample was peripheral blood. These receptor sequences come from a human donor in a cohort sampled during active COVID-19.

The J gene is TRBJ1-5, the V gene TRBV18; 7 positions agree with TRBD1. V trimming: 6 bases; J trimming: 3 bases; junction bases outside the gene matches: 5. This CDR3 spans 14 amino acids. The germline V gene has CDR1 KGHSH and CDR2 LQKENI. The chain's CDR3 is CASSRTGLNQPQHF. The CDR3 DNA is TGTGCCAGCTCTCGGACAGGCCTCAATCAGCCCCAGCATTTT.

V and J are TRBV9 and TRBJ1-3; 7 bases line up with TRBD1. The CDR3 has 17 residues. CDR1 is SGDLS, CDR2 YYNGEE, per germline. V was pared by 4 bases and J by 0 bases, with 10 bases of the junction left unmatched. This chain's CDR3 is CASSRQRTGVSGNTIYF. DNA for the CDR3: TGTGCCAGCAGCCGACAAAGGACAGGCGTCTCTGGAAACACCATATATTTT. Based on the CDR3 plus reference TRBV9 and TRBJ1-3, the full variable domain is DSGVTQTPKHLITATGQRVTLRCSPRSGDLSVYWYQQSLDQGLQFLIQYYNGEERAKGNILERFSAQQFPDLHSELNLSSLELGDSALYFCASSRQRTGVSGNTIYFGEGSWLTVV.

The J gene is TRBJ2-3, the V gene TRBV7-3; 7 bases line up with TRBD2. The CDR3 runs to 17 residues. V was pared by 2 bases and J by 0 bases, with 8 bases of the junction left unmatched. Germline V gene data show CDR1 as SGHTA and CDR2 as FQGTGA. CDR3 sequence: CASSLAPSGSSTDTQYF. In DNA form, the CDR3 reads TGTGCCAGCAGCTTAGCCCCTAGCGGATCTAGCACAGATACGCAGTATTTT.

The V gene is TRBV3-1 (or the pseudogene TRBV3-2), the J gene TRBJ1-4, with D possibly TRBD1 on 5 matching bases. Trimming removed 1 base from V and 4 bases from J, with 13 bases in between. CDR3 size: 16 residues. In germline, CDR1 is LGHDT, CDR2 YNNKEL (reference sequence). The CDR3 sequence: CASSQVSPQGNEKLFF. The CDR3 DNA reads TGTGCCAGCAGCCAAGTTAGCCCTCAGGGTAATGAAAAACTGTTTTTT.

The chain joins TRBV4-1 to TRBJ1-1; D is ambiguous. V was trimmed by 4 bases and J by 0 bases, leaving 9 bases between them. Germline-derived CDR1 and CDR2 are MGHRA and YSYEKL. This CDR3 has 14 residues. The CDR3 here is CASSRTQMNTEAFF. The DNA for the CDR3 is TGCGCCAGCAGCCGAACACAGATGAACACTGAAGCTTTCTTT.

This chain connects TRBV6-1 to TRBJ1-2; no definite D call. The CDR3 contains 13 residues. Between the trimmed V and J ends, which lost 2 bases and 7 bases, there was a span of 11 bases. Germline assignment: CDR1 MNHNS and CDR2 SASEGT. The CDR3 protein is CASSESGFFGYTF. CDR3 DNA: TGTGCCAGCAGTGAATCGGGGTTTTTTGGCTACACCTTC.

The chain combines TRBV19 with TRBJ2-7, with 7 bases aligning to TRBD1. The CDR3 has 13 residues. The V and J ends lost 4 bases and 6 bases, in that order; junction bases with no gene match: 6. Germline V gives CDR1 LNHDA, CDR2 SQIVND (reference sequence). CDR3 in DNA: TGTGCCAGTAGTAGGGGGTACAGGGGCGAGCAGTACTTC. Its protein product is CASSRGYRGEQYF.